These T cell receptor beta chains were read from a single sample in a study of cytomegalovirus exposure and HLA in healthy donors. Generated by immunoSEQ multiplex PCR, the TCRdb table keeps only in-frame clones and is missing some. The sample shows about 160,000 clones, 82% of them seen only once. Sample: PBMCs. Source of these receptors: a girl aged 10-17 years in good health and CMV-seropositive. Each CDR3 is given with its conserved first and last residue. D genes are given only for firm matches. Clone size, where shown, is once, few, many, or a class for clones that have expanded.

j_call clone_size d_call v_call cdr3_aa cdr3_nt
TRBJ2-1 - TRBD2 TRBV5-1 CASSAPLLAGGSNEQFF TGCGCCAGCAGCGCCCCCCTTCTAGCGGGAGGGAGCAATGAGCAGTTCTTC
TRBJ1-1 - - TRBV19 CASTMGPVTEAFF TGTGCCAGTACTATGGGCCCTGTGACTGAAGCTTTCTTT
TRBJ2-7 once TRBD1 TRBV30 CAWSVGQGAYEQYF TGTGCCTGGAGTGTGGGACAGGGGGCCTACGAGCAGTACTTC
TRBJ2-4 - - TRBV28 CASSLFAISSAERAKNIQYF TGTGCCAGCAGTTTATTTGCCATATCCTCGGCCGAGAGGGCCAAAAACATTCAGTACTTC
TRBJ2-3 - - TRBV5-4 CASSLARGGPQTGPDTQYF TGTGCCAGCAGCTTGGCGCGGGGAGGTCCACAGACGGGTCCAGATACGCAGTATTTT
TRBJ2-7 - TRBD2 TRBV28 CASSFLLWEGSSYEQYF TGTGCCAGCAGTTTCCTACTTTGGGAGGGGAGCTCCTACGAGCAGTACTTC
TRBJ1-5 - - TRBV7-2 CASSLAWQYQPQHF TGTGCCAGCAGCTTAGCGTGGCAATATCAGCCCCAGCATTTT
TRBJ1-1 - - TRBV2 CARESGVGENTEAFF TGTGCCAGAGAATCGGGGGTCGGGGAGAACACTGAAGCTTTCTTT
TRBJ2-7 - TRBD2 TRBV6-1 CASASLAGGSYEQYF TGTGCCAGCGCCTCACTAGCGGGAGGGTCCTACGAGCAGTACTTC
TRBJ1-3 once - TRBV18 CASSLGQTSGNTIYF TGTGCCAGCTCGCTAGGACAGACCTCTGGAAACACCATATATTTT
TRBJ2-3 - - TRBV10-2 CASPSTQYF TGCGCCAGCCCTTCTACGCAGTATTTT
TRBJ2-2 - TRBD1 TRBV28 CASRSDRWGNTGELFF TGTGCCAGCAGGTCGGACAGGTGGGGTAACACCGGGGAGCTGTTTTTT
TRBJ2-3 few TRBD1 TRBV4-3 CASSQDWGTGGRDTQYF TGCGCCAGCAGCCAAGATTGGGGAACAGGGGGGAGGGATACGCAGTATTTT
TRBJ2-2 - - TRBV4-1 CASSHEGGRARGELFF TGCGCCAGCAGTCACGAGGGGGGGAGGGCCCGCGGGGAGCTGTTTTTT
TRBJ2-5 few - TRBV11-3 CASSLRGGETQYF TGTGCCAGCAGCTTAAGGGGAGGAGAGACCCAGTACTTC
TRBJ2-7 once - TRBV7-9 CASSLMDSTYEQYF TGTGCCAGCAGCTTAATGGACAGTACCTACGAGCAGTACTTC
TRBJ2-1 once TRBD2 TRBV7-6 CASSPGLAGREQFF TGTGCCAGCAGCCCGGGACTAGCGGGTAGGGAGCAGTTCTTC
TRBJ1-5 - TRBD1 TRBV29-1 CSVGVGTADSNQPQHF TGCAGCGTTGGGGTGGGGACAGCTGATAGCAATCAGCCCCAGCATTTT
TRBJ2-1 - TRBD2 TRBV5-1 CASSSRLAMPYNEQFF TGCGCCAGCAGCTCTAGACTAGCGATGCCCTACAATGAGCAGTTCTTC
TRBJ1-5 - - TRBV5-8 CASRFLGGQPQHF TGTGCCAGCAGGTTTTTGGGGGGTCAGCCCCAGCATTTT
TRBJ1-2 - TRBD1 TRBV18 CASSLEGQEPNYGYTF TGTGCCAGCTCACTGGAGGGACAGGAACCTAACTATGGCTACACCTTC
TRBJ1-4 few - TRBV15 CATSSRGRSEKLFF TGTGCCACCAGCAGCAGGGGCCGGTCTGAAAAACTGTTTTTT
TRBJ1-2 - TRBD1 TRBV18 CASSPGTDNYGYTF TGTGCCAGCTCACCAGGGACAGATAACTATGGCTACACCTTC
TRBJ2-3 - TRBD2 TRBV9 CASSVVASGRATDTQYF TGTGCCAGCAGCGTAGTGGCTAGCGGGAGGGCTACAGATACGCAGTATTTT
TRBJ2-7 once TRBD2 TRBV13 CASSLGLASHEQYF TGTGCCAGCAGCTTAGGACTAGCGAGCCACGAGCAGTACTTC
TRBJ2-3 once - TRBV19 CASSITSLRVDTQYF TGTGCCAGTAGTATAACTTCTCTCAGGGTGGATACGCAGTATTTT
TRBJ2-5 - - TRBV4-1 CASSQGGRPQETQYF TGCGCCAGCAGCCAAGGGGGCAGGCCACAAGAGACCCAGTACTTC
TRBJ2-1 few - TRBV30 CAWSVWRDAYNEQFF TGTGCCTGGAGTGTTTGGCGGGATGCCTACAATGAGCAGTTCTTC
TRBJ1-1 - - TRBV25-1 CASSEQGSAEAFF TGTGCCAGCAGTGAACAGGGGAGCGCTGAAGCTTTCTTT
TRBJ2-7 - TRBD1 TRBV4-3 CASSQGRDRLREQYF TGCGCCAGCAGCCAAGGGCGGGACAGGCTCCGCGAGCAGTACTTC
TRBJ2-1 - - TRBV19 CASSIGTSLSYNEQFF TGTGCCAGTAGTATAGGCACTAGTCTATCCTACAATGAGCAGTTCTTC
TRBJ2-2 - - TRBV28 CASTLRGTGELFF TGTGCCAGCACCTTAAGGGGGACCGGGGAGCTGTTTTTT
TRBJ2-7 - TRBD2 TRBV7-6 CASSLEGAGGGEQYF TGTGCCAGCAGCTTAGAGGGAGCGGGAGGTGGCGAGCAGTACTTC
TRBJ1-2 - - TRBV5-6 CASSLASGNLDGYTF TGTGCCAGCAGCTTGGCCTCAGGGAATCTGGATGGCTACACCTTC
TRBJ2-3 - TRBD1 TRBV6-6 CASKGQGSDTQYF TGTGCCAGCAAGGGACAGGGGTCAGATACGCAGTATTTT
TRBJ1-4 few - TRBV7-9 CASSSEGEEKLFF TGTGCCAGCAGCTCCGAGGGGGAGGAAAAACTGTTTTTT